One and the same sample provided the 25 T cell receptor beta chains below, sequenced in a study of breast tumors, draining lymph nodes, adjacent tissues. TCRdb called the multiplex PCR reads again in MiXCR, with one record for every CDR3 protein. The sample has about 180,000 distinct CDR3 sequences; about 33% are singletons. Samples came from axillary lymph nodes draining the breast cancer. The sequenced material came from axillary lymph node tissue. The receptors shown here come from a female donor with breast cancer. Some clones in this sample may be carry-over from other donors' samples.

The chain has TRBV11-1 and TRBJ2-3; 9 nucleotides agree with TRBD1. J lost 0 bases, V lost 3 bases, and 1 base had no gene match. Germline CDR1 SGHAT, CDR2 FQDESV (reference sequence). This CDR3 is 15 amino acids long. As DNA, the CDR3 is TGTGCCAGCAGCTTCGACAGGGGGAGCACAGATACGCAGTATTTT. Residues: CASSFDRGSTDTQYF.

V usage is TRBV29-1 and J usage is TRBJ2-7; D is undetermined. Trimming took off 8 bases at V and 5 bases at J, with 13 bases between the two ends. The CDR3 contains 11 residues. Germline V gives CDR1 SQVTM, CDR2 ANQGSEA. The CDR3 protein is CSMFDNHEQYF. DNA of the CDR3: TGCAGCATGTTTGACAACCACGAGCAGTACTTC.

This clonotype was seen ten or more times. The chain couples TRBV9 to TRBJ2-2, with D possibly TRBD1 on 5 matching bases. Trimming took off 5 bases at V and 0 bases at J, with 11 bases between the two ends. Germline loops: CDR1 SGDLS, CDR2 YYNGEE. The CDR3 runs to 15 residues. CDR3 sequence: CASRQEGTNTGELFF. In DNA, the CDR3 is TGTGCCAGCAGACAGGAAGGAACGAACACCGGGGAGCTGTTTTTT. Full variable domain (missing parts from reference TRBV9 and TRBJ2-2): DSGVTQTPKHLITATGQRVTLRCSPRSGDLSVYWYQQSLDQGLQFLIQYYNGEERAKGNILERFSAQQFPDLHSELNLSSLELGDSALYFCASRQEGTNTGELFFGEGSRLTVL.

This clonotype was recorded at least ten times. The chain is built from TRBV5-6 and TRBJ2-3, with D perhaps given as TRBD1 or TRBD2 (5 bases each). V lost 4 bases to trimming and J lost 2 bases, with 20 bases between them. CDR1 SGHDT and CDR2 YYEEEE come from the germline V gene. The CDR3 has 17 amino acids. CDR3 DNA: TGTGCCAGCAGCGGGGACGGGATCACGACCTCCACAGATACGCAGTATTTT. Translation: CASSGDGITTSTDTQYF. The variable domain in full, completed from reference TRBV5-6 and TRBJ2-3, reads DAGVTQSPTHLIKTRGQQVTLRCSPKSGHDTVSWYQQALGQGPQFIFQYYEEEERQRGNFPDRFSGHQFPNYSSELNVNALLLGDSALYLCASSGDGITTSTDTQYFGPGTRLTVL.

As for this clonotype: This may stem from a read error, because a much larger clone lies one nucleotide away. V gene TRBV13 combines with J gene TRBJ1-2; D might be TRBD1 (5 bases). CDR3 length equals 13 residues. The germline V and J ends were trimmed by 0 bases and 7 bases, with 9 bases remaining between them. CDR1 is PRHDT and CDR2 is FYEKMQ in the germline V gene (reference sequence). CDR3 DNA sequence: TGTGCCAGCAGCTTAGGGACAGAAAGTGGCTACACCTTC. The encoded protein is CASSLGTESGYTF. The full variable domain, with the rest looked up from reference TRBV13 and TRBJ1-2, is AAGVIQSPRHLIKEKRETATLKCYPIPRHDTVYWYQQGPGQDPQFLISFYEKMQSDKGSIPDRFSAQQFSDYHSELNMSSLELGDSALYFCASSLGTESGYTFGSGTRLTVV.

This clonotype was found many times. This chain joins TRBV6-5 and TRBJ2-3; 9 bases fit TRBD2. The CDR3 loop spans 16 amino acids. Germline V gene sequence: CDR1 MNHEY, CDR2 SVGAGI. Trimming removed 4 bases from V and 4 bases from J; junction bases left unmatched: 9. CDR3 DNA: TGTGCCAGCAGTTTTGGGGCGGGGGGGGCCGCAGATACGCAGTATTTT. Translating it yields CASSFGAGGAADTQYF.

This clonotype was detected many times. The CDR3 protein is CASSYDRADGNTIYF. Here the CDR3 DNA reads TGTGCCAGCAGTTACGACCGAGCGGATGGAAACACCATATATTTT. The chain employs TRBV6-5 and TRBJ1-3; D gene uncertain. CDR1 is MNHEY, CDR2 SVGAGI, per germline. Trimming shortened V by 2 bases and J by 3 bases, and 11 bases separated the two germline ends. The CDR3 sequence is 15 residues long.

In DNA, the CDR3 is TGTGCCAGCAGACGTAAACCAATGGGGGATACGCAGTATTTT. It specifies CASRRKPMGDTQYF. V usage is TRBV12-3 or TRBV12-4 and J usage is TRBJ2-3; D gene ambiguous. The CDR3 covers 14 residues. V was trimmed by 6 bases and J by 6 bases, leaving 16 bases between them.

J is TRBJ1-1 and V is TRBV19, with 7 nucleotides matching TRBD1. The CDR3 loop spans 16 amino acids. Germline V gene sequence: CDR1 LNHDA, CDR2 SQIVND (reference sequence). V was clipped by 6 bases and J by 0 bases; unmatched bases: 10. CDR3 in amino acids: CASSPLDRSMNTEAFF. CDR3 DNA: TGTGCCAGTAGCCCCCTGGACAGGTCCATGAACACTGAAGCTTTCTTT.

Ten or more counts support this clonotype. This chain links TRBV5-6 with TRBJ2-2; D is undetermined. Trimming cost V 1 base and J 1 base, with 11 bases left between them. CDR3 length: 16 amino acids. Germline lookup yields CDR1 SGHDT and CDR2 YYEEEE. The CDR3 DNA sequence: TGTGCCAGCAGCTTGTTTGGTCAGAAGAACACCGGGGAGCTGTTTTTT. Residues: CASSLFGQKNTGELFF. Supplemented by reference TRBV5-6 and TRBJ2-2, the full variable domain reads DAGVTQSPTHLIKTRGQQVTLRCSPKSGHDTVSWYQQALGQGPQFIFQYYEEEERQRGNFPDRFSGHQFPNYSSELNVNALLLGDSALYLCASSLFGQKNTGELFFGEGSRLTVL.

This clonotype was seen at least ten times. The chain employs TRBV29-1 and TRBJ2-3; TRBD2 matches 10 bases. The CDR3 contains 14 residues. The V segment lost 4 bases and the J segment 1 base; nucleotides outside the gene matches: 2. CDR1 is SQVTM and CDR2 is ANQGSEA in the germline V gene. DNA for the CDR3: TGCAGCGTTGTAACTAGCGGGGGCACAGATACGCAGTATTTT. Its protein is CSVVTSGGTDTQYF.

As for this clonotype: Since a much larger clone is just one base distant, this may be a read error. The chain has TRBV7-8 and TRBJ1-2, with D perhaps matching TRBD1 (5 bases). The CDR3 extends over 13 amino acids. Germline V gives CDR1 SGHVS, CDR2 FQNEAQ. In nucleotides, the CDR3 is TGTGCCAGCAGCTTAGCATGGGATAGGGGCTGCACCTTC. Translating it yields CASSLAWDRGCTF.

The DNA for the CDR3 is TGTGCCAGCAGTCCCTCCTCAGCAACCTCACCCCTCCACTTT. This translates into CASSPSSATSPLHF. This rearrangement joins TRBV6-4 to TRBJ1-6, with D hard to call. In germline, CDR1 is MRHNA, CDR2 SNTAGT. The CDR3 covers 14 residues. V was cut by 5 bases and J by 10 bases, with 15 bases left in between.

This clonotype was counted ten times or more. The chain is built from TRBV12-3 or TRBV12-4 and TRBJ1-2; D remains ambiguous. Between the trimmed V and J ends, which lost 6 bases and 8 bases, there was a span of 19 bases. The CDR3 consists of 14 residues. This CDR3 is CASSPRPPAMGYTF. In DNA form, the CDR3 reads TGTGCCAGCAGCCCCCGGCCACCCGCTATGGGCTACACCTTC.

This clonotype was seen many times. The rearrangement uses TRBV7-2 and TRBJ2-5; D is ambiguous. Germline CDR1 SGHTA, CDR2 FQGNSA. The ends were cut back, 0 bases at V and 1 base at J, with 9 bases in the middle. The CDR3 has 15 residues. CDR3 amino acids: CASSLAVGVQETQYF. CDR3 bases: TGTGCCAGCAGCTTAGCGGTCGGAGTCCAAGAGACCCAGTACTTC. Drawing the rest from reference TRBV7-2 and TRBJ2-5, the complete variable domain is GAGVSQSPSNKVTEKGKDVELRCDPISGHTALYWYRQSLGQGLEFLIYFQGNSAPDKSGLPSDRFSAERTGGSVSTLTIQRTQQEDSAVYLCASSLAVGVQETQYFGPGTRLLVL.

Comment on this clonotype: A single base separates this from a much larger clone, so it may be a read error. The chain joins TRBV7-3 to TRBJ2-3; D is possibly TRBD1 or TRBD2 (5 bases each). The V and J ends lost 4 bases and 1 base respectively, with 12 bases between them. From germline, CDR1 is SGHTA and CDR2 FQGTGA. The CDR3 extends over 15 amino acids. The CDR3 nucleotides read TGTGCCAGCAGCTACCGGGACGAGGGCACAGATACGCAGTATTTT. Amino acids: CASSYRDEGTDTQYF.

This clonotype was picked up a small number of times. This rearrangement joins TRBV28 to TRBJ1-5; a weak D match, TRBD1 (5 bases). There are 14 residues in the CDR3. Trimming shortened V by 5 bases and J by 6 bases, and 14 bases separated the two germline ends. From germline, CDR1 is MDHEN and CDR2 SYDVKM. The CDR3 spells CASSIVQGRQPQHF. The CDR3 nucleotides are TGTGCCAGCAGTATCGTCCAGGGTCGTCAGCCCCAGCATTTT.

This clonotype was seen repeatedly, ten times or more. The chain employs TRBV19 and TRBJ1-6; the D is unclear. Germline-derived CDR1 and CDR2 are LNHDA and SQIVND (reference sequence). This CDR3 comprises 15 residues. The ends were cut back, 0 bases at V and 0 bases at J, with 3 bases in the middle. The CDR3 sequence is CASSIESSYNSPLHF. The CDR3 DNA is TGTGCCAGTAGTATAGAAAGCTCCTATAATTCACCCCTCCACTTT. Full variable domain (outside the CDR3, taken from reference TRBV19 and TRBJ1-6): DGGITQSPKYLFRKEGQNVTLSCEQNLNHDAMYWYRQDPGQGLRLIYYSQIVNDFQKGDIAEGYSVSREKKESFPLTVTSAQKNPTAFYLCASSIESSYNSPLHFGNGTRLTVT.

In the case of this clonotype: A single base separates this from a much larger clone, so it may be a read error. This likely comes from a read error, as the CDR3 has no conserved phenylalanine or tryptophan at its end. The rearrangement uses TRBV12-3 or TRBV12-4 and TRBJ2-7; D call uncertain. The CDR3 has 12 residues. V gave up 3 bases and J gave up 2 bases, with 5 bases separating them. Here the CDR3 DNA reads TGTGCCAGCAGTTTTTCAACCTACGAGCAGTACCTC. Translated, it gives CASSFSTYEQYL.

This chain connects TRBV4-2 to TRBJ2-3; tentative D call: TRBD2 (6 bases). V was cut by 1 base and J by 4 bases, with 15 bases left in between. Germline loops: CDR1 LGHNA, CDR2 YNFKEQ. The CDR3 totals 16 residues. The chain's CDR3 is CASSQVGSVGPDTQYF. The CDR3 nucleotides are TGTGCCAGCAGCCAAGTCGGGAGTGTGGGCCCAGATACGCAGTATTTT.

This clonotype was counted many times. The V gene is TRBV19, the J gene TRBJ2-1; no reliable D call. This CDR3 region has 14 residues. Trimming pared 5 bases from V and 6 bases from J, leaving 14 bases between. The V gene's germline CDR1 is LNHDA and CDR2 SQIVND (reference sequence). For the CDR3, the DNA is TGTGCCAGTAGTCCAGGACCCGCGGTCAATGAGCAGTTCTTC. Residues: CASSPGPAVNEQFF.

The table lists this clonotype with a few counts. The chain couples TRBV27 to TRBJ2-3; 7 nucleotides line up with TRBD2. From germline, CDR1 is MNHEY and CDR2 SMNVEV (reference sequence). The V segment lost 8 bases and the J segment 2 bases; nucleotides outside the gene matches: 10. This CDR3 contains 15 residues. CDR3 sequence (DNA): TGTGCCAGCGGGGAGCGGGACCCGTTCACAGATACGCAGTATTTT. Protein sequence: CASGERDPFTDTQYF.

This clonotype has at least ten counts. V usage is TRBV27 and J usage is TRBJ1-6; no definite D call. The V gene's germline CDR1 is MNHEY and CDR2 SMNVEV (reference sequence). V lost 6 bases, J lost 7 bases, and 7 bases lay in between. This CDR3 comprises 12 residues. The DNA for the CDR3 is TGTGCCAGCAGCTTAGGGAATTCACCCCTCCACTTT. Translated, it gives CASSLGNSPLHF.

The chain couples TRBV11-2 to TRBJ2-1, with D perhaps given as TRBD1 or TRBD2 (6 bases each). Germline CDR1 reads SGHAT; CDR2 reads FQNNGV. V gave up 5 bases and J gave up 6 bases, with 26 bases separating them. The CDR3 is 18 residues long. CDR3 sequence reads: CASSLSGASSSSLNEQFF. The DNA of the CDR3 is TGTGCCAGCAGCCTCTCGGGGGCCAGCTCATCATCGCTCAATGAGCAGTTCTTC.

This clonotype has at least ten counts. This CDR3 is CASSLLPTTNEQFF. CDR3 DNA: TGTGCCAGCAGCTTATTACCAACCACTAATGAGCAGTTCTTC. The gene calls are TRBV11-3 and TRBJ2-1; no reliable D call. CDR3 length: 14 amino acids. Germline V lookup: CDR1 SGHNT, CDR2 YENEEA. V lost 2 bases and J 7 bases, leaving 12 bases between the germline ends.